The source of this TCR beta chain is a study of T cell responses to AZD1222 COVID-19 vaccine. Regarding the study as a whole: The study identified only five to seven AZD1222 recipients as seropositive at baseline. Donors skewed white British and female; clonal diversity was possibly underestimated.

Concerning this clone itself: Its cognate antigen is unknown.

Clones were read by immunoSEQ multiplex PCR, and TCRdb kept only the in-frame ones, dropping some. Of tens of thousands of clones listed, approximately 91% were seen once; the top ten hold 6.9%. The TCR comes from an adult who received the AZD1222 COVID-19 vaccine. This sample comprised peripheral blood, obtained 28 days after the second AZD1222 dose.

The CDR3 DNA is TGTGCCAGCAGTTTACAACGTCAGGATAATTCACCCCTCCACTTT. Translated: CASSLQRQDNSPLHF. The chain carries TRBV7-8 and TRBJ1-6; D call uncertain. Between the trimmed V and J ends, which lost 6 bases and 5 bases, there was a span of 14 bases. This CDR3 contains 15 residues. Germline values: CDR1 SGHVS, CDR2 FQNEAQ.